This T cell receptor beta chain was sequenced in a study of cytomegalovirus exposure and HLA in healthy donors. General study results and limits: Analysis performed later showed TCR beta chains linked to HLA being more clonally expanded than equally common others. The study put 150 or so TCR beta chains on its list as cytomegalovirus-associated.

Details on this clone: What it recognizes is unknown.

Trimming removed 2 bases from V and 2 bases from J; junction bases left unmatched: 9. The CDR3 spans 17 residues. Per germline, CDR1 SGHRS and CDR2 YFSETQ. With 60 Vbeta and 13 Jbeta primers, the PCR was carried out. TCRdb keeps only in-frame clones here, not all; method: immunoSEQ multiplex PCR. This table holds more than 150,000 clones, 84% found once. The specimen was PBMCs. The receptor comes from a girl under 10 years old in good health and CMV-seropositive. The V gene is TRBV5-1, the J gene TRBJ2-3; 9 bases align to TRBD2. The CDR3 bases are TGCGCCAGCAGCTTCACCAATAGCGGGGGATACACAGATACGCAGTATTTT. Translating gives CASSFTNSGGYTDTQYF.